This T cell receptor beta chain derives from a study of cytomegalovirus exposure and HLA in healthy donors. Study conclusions and caveats: As a later analysis showed, a missense DCLRE1C variant was linked to trimming of TCR beta V- and J-genes. Within the data, a cluster of highly shared sequence variants was likely a sequencing artifact. Most TCR beta V segments were productive about 90% or about 30% of the time in an earlier analysis. Both high specificity and high sensitivity reportedly marked the classifier's diagnosis of cytomegalovirus status.

The CDR3 runs to 16 residues. Germline V gene data show CDR1 as LGHNA and CDR2 as YNFKEQ. The V gene lost 7 bases and the J gene lost 1 base, with 14 bases spanning the gap. In regard to this clone: Antigen specificity is unknown.

The PCR was carried out with 60 Vbeta primers and 13 Jbeta primers. TCRdb keeps only in-frame clones here, not all; method: immunoSEQ multiplex PCR. The sample holds around 44,000 clones. The chain recombines TRBV4-2 with TRBJ2-6; tentatively, D is TRBD2 (6 bases). The material sequenced was PBMCs. The TCR sequence derives from a male donor in good health and CMV-seropositive. CDR3 region: CASMGSAGSGANVLTF. The CDR3 DNA reads TGTGCCAGCATGGGCAGTGCGGGATCTGGGGCCAACGTCCTGACTTTC.